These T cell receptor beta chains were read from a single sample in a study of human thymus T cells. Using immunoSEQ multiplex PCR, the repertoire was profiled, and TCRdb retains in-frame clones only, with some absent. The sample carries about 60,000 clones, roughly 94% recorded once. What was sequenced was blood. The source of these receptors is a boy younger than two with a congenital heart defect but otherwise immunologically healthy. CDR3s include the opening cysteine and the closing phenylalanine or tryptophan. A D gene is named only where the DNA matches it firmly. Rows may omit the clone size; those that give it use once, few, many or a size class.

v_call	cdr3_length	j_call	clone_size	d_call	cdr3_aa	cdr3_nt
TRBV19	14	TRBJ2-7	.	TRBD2	CASSISGGAYEQYF	TGTGCCAGTAGTATTAGCGGGGGGGCCTACGAGCAGTACTTC
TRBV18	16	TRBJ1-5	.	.	CASSKGRSREGQPQHF	TGTGCCAGCTCAAAAGGGCGTTCTAGGGAAGGTCAGCCCCAGCATTTT
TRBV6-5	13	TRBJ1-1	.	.	CASSYFGNTEAFF	TGTGCCAGCAGTTACTTCGGGAACACTGAAGCTTTCTTT
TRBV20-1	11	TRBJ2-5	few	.	CSAWVTETQYF	TGCAGTGCATGGGTGACGGAGACCCAGTACTTC
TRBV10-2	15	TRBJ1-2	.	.	CASSEPPENHYGYTF	TGCGCCAGCAGTGAACCACCAGAAAACCACTATGGCTACACCTTC
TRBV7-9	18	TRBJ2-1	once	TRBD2	CASSLAKIAGGSYNEQFF	TGTGCCAGCAGCTTAGCGAAGATAGCGGGGGGCTCCTACAATGAGCAGTTCTTC
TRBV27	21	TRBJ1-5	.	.	CASSGGNPRTPGAGHNQPQHF	TGTGCCAGCAGTGGTGGGAACCCTCGCACCCCCGGGGCAGGCCACAATCAGCCCCAGCATTTT
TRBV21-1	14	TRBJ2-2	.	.	CAEQGALGLRELFF	TGTGCCGAACAGGGGGCGCTGGGTCTCAGGGAGCTGTTTTTT
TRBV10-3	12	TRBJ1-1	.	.	CAISDRVTEAFF	TGTGCCATCAGTGACAGGGTCACTGAAGCTTTCTTT
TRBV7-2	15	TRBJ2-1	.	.	CASSSPRRALNEQFF	TGTGCCAGCAGCTCCCCCCGCCGGGCGCTCAATGAGCAGTTCTTC
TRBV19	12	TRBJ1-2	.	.	CASSIQGYGYTF	TGTGCCAGTAGTATACAGGGATATGGCTACACCTTC
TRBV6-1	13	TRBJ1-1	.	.	CASSGAGNTEAFF	TGTGCCAGCAGTGGGGCGGGGAACACTGAAGCTTTCTTT
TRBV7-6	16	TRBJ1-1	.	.	CASSLLTAALNTEAFF	TGTGCCAGCAGCTTACTGACAGCTGCCTTGAACACTGAAGCTTTCTTT
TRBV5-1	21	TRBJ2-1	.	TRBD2	CASSQTGLSGRAPVGTNEQFF	TGCGCCAGCAGCCAGACGGGGCTTAGCGGGAGGGCCCCGGTGGGAACCAATGAGCAGTTCTTC
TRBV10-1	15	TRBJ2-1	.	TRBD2	CASSRYREGGNEQFF	TGCGCCAGCAGTCGATATCGGGAGGGGGGGAATGAGCAGTTCTTC
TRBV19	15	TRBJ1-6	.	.	CASSIFGGRNSPLHF	TGTGCCAGTAGTATATTTGGGGGGCGGAATTCACCCCTCCACTTT